This T cell receptor (beta chain) was obtained from a study of cytomegalovirus exposure and HLA in healthy donors. About the research overall: Counted in an early data release were about 80 million unique TCRs from HLA-typed donors. General study points: The sole available immune exposure information was CMV serostatus. Previous analysis showed most TCR beta V segments were productive about 87% or about 30% of the time.

Remarks on this clone: Its antigen is unknown.

CDR1 MNHEY and CDR2 SMNVEV come from the germline V gene (reference sequence). The length of the CDR3 is 17 residues. Unmatched junction bases numbered 11, after V lost 4 bases and J lost 3 bases. The study ran its PCR with 60 Vbeta and 13 Jbeta primers. Data came from immunoSEQ multiplex PCR; TCRdb stores just in-frame clones and leaves some out. The sample records some 180,000 clones, over 80% being singletons. Sequencing input: PBMCs. The origin of this receptor is a male donor in good health and CMV-seronegative. This rearrangement joins TRBV27 to TRBJ1-4; TRBD1 agrees at 7 bases. The chain's CDR3 is CASSSGQRPFSNEKLFF. The CDR3 coding sequence is TGTGCCAGCAGTTCGGGACAGCGGCCCTTCTCTAATGAAAAACTGTTTTTT. The full variable domain, its missing parts supplied by reference TRBV27 and TRBJ1-4, is EAQVTQNPRYLITVTGKKLTVTCSQNMNHEYMSWYRQDPGLGLRQIYYSMNVEVTDKGDVPEGYKVSRKEKRNFPLILESPSPNQTSLYFCASSSGQRPFSNEKLFFGSGTQLSVL.